The 23 T cell receptor beta chains below all came from one sample that was sequenced in a study of blood T cell repertoires in COVID-19. Data came from immunoSEQ multiplex PCR; TCRdb stores just in-frame clones and leaves some out. The sample lists some 300,000 clones, 85% to 90% occurring once. The sample was peripheral blood. The receptors shown here come from a woman aged 50 to 60 with COVID-19, enrolled during active disease.

V gene TRBV3-1 (or the pseudogene TRBV3-2) combines with J gene TRBJ2-6, with no clear D. In germline, CDR1 is LGHDT, CDR2 YNNKEL (reference sequence). Trimming removed 2 bases from V and 1 base from J, with 12 bases in between. The CDR3 contains 17 residues. CDR3 region: CASSQWQTRSGANVLTF. In DNA form, the CDR3 reads TGTGCCAGCAGCCAATGGCAAACCCGATCTGGGGCCAACGTCCTGACTTTC.

V usage is TRBV19 and J usage is TRBJ2-3, with TRBD2 matching over 12 bases. This CDR3 is 16 amino acids long. Trimming removed 5 bases from V and 5 bases from J; junction bases left unmatched: 8. Germline loops: CDR1 LNHDA, CDR2 SQIVND (reference sequence). CDR3 residues: CASSPRLAGEIDTQYF. CDR3 in DNA: TGTGCCAGTAGTCCCAGACTAGCGGGAGAGATAGATACGCAGTATTTT.

The chain joins TRBV4-1 to TRBJ2-3, with TRBD1 as a possible D gene (5 bases). Germline CDR1 and CDR2: MGHRA and YSYEKL. CDR3 length: 18 amino acids. V lost 1 base to trimming and J lost 8 bases, with 25 bases between them. CDR3 in DNA: TGCGCCAGCAGCCAAGTAATGACAGAGGTCCAGGATCGAGGTACGCAGTATTTT. This encodes CASSQVMTEVQDRGTQYF.

The chain employs TRBV7-2 and TRBJ2-2, with a tentative D call TRBD2 (7 bases). The V end was cut by 6 bases, the J end by 3 bases, with 17 bases between. This CDR3 has 16 amino acids. Per germline, CDR1 SGHTA and CDR2 FQGNSA. CDR3 residues: CASSQSGGLYTGELFF. The DNA for the CDR3 is TGTGCCAGCAGTCAATCCGGGGGGCTCTACACCGGGGAGCTGTTTTTT.

The chain carries TRBV3-1 (or the pseudogene TRBV3-2) and TRBJ2-3; weak D call: TRBD2 (7 bases). Trimming stripped 7 bases from V and 3 bases from J, with 17 bases between. Germline V gene lookup returns CDR1 LGHDT and CDR2 YNNKEL (reference sequence). The CDR3 contains 15 residues. CDR3 nucleotides: TGTGCCAGCAACAAGGGGGTTAGCGGGACAGATACGCAGTATTTT. Protein sequence: CASNKGVSGTDTQYF.

V usage is TRBV4-1 and J usage is TRBJ2-1; D ambiguous. The CDR3 sequence is 15 residues long. CDR1 is MGHRA, CDR2 YSYEKL, per germline. Deletions cut 0 bases from V and 0 bases from J, with 6 bases between. The CDR3 coding sequence is TGCGCCAGCAGCCAAGAGGGCAACTCCTACAATGAGCAGTTCTTC. Amino acid sequence: CASSQEGNSYNEQFF.

This chain links TRBV4-1 with TRBJ2-7; 10 bases map to TRBD1. Germline V gives CDR1 MGHRA, CDR2 YSYEKL. Trimming cost V 3 bases and J 2 bases; bases outside gene matches: 10. This CDR3 is built from 17 residues. The CDR3 reads CASSQGYSGTGAYEQYF. In nucleotides, the CDR3 is TGCGCCAGCAGCCAGGGTTATTCCGGGACAGGGGCCTACGAGCAGTACTTC.

The chain links TRBV30 to TRBJ1-5; TRBD1 matches at 7 bases. The V gene's germline CDR1 is GTSNPN and CDR2 SVGIG (reference sequence). This CDR3 has 16 residues. Losses at the gene ends were 4 bases for V and 0 bases for J; bases not matched to a gene: 9. The CDR3 DNA reads TGTGCCTGGAACCCAGGGGGAGGATATAGCAATCAGCCCCAGCATTTT. Translated: CAWNPGGGYSNQPQHF.

Here the CDR3 DNA reads TGTGCCAGCAGCACCGGACTAGCGGGAACGAGAACAGATACGCAGTATTTT. It codes for CASSTGLAGTRTDTQYF. The chain uses TRBV7-2 and TRBJ2-3; 12 bases are shared with TRBD2. The J segment lost 3 bases and the V segment lost 5 bases, leaving 9 bases of the junction unmatched. Germline V lookup: CDR1 SGHTA, CDR2 FQGNSA. CDR3 size: 17 residues.

The chain joins TRBV6-5 to TRBJ2-3; weak D call: TRBD1 (6 bases). The germline V and J ends were trimmed by 5 bases and 11 bases, with 14 bases remaining between them. Per the germline V gene, CDR1 is MNHEY and CDR2 is SVGAGI. CDR3 length: 12 residues. In DNA, the CDR3 is TGTGCCAGCAGTCCATCCCGGGACAAGCAGTATTTT. It translates to CASSPSRDKQYF.

The chain combines TRBV5-1 with TRBJ2-7; 8 bases map to TRBD2. CDR3 length equals 13 residues. Germline CDR1 is SGHRS and CDR2 is YFSETQ. V lost 5 bases, J lost 7 bases, and 8 bases stayed unmatched. The DNA for the CDR3 is TGCGCCAGCAGTCAGCGGGAGCCGGAAGAGCAGTACTTC. Amino acids: CASSQREPEEQYF.

This chain links TRBV10-2 with TRBJ2-1; D possibly corresponds to TRBD1 (6 bases). V was cut by 2 bases and J by 9 bases, with 8 bases left in between. The germline V gene has CDR1 WSHSY and CDR2 SAAADI. This CDR3 is built from 12 residues. CDR3 sequence reads: CASSEPTGEQFF. The CDR3 DNA sequence: TGCGCCAGCAGTGAGCCGACAGGTGAGCAGTTCTTC.

The CDR3, as DNA: TGTGCCAGCAGTTTAGGTCTCAGGCCCGGAGGTGTGGAGACCCAGTACTTC. Translation: CASSLGLRPGGVETQYF. This chain links TRBV28 with TRBJ2-5; maybe TRBD2 (5 bases). Germline values: CDR1 MDHEN, CDR2 SYDVKM. The V gene lost 2 bases and the J gene lost 5 bases, with 21 bases spanning the gap. The CDR3 covers 17 residues.

This rearrangement joins TRBV12-3 or TRBV12-4 to TRBJ2-7, with D possibly TRBD2 on 5 matching bases. This CDR3 is built from 13 residues. V lost 6 bases and J 4 bases, leaving 13 bases between the germline ends. CDR3 nucleotide sequence: TGTGCCAGCAGCCCGGCGGGTGTATACGAGCAGTACTTC. Translated, it gives CASSPAGVYEQYF.

This chain connects TRBV3-1 (or the pseudogene TRBV3-2) to TRBJ1-1; possible D gene TRBD1, 5 bases. From germline, CDR1 is LGHDT and CDR2 YNNKEL (reference sequence). The CDR3 is 14 residues long. V shed 1 base and J shed 6 bases, with 12 bases lying between them. The CDR3 nucleotides read TGTGCCAGCAGCCAAGGCCAGGGAGGCGCTGAAGCTTTCTTT. It yields the protein CASSQGQGGAEAFF.

The gene calls are TRBV2 and TRBJ2-2; TRBD1 agrees at 7 bases. This CDR3 region has 15 residues. Unmatched junction bases numbered 7, after V lost 5 bases and J lost 4 bases. Germline CDR1 is SNHLY and CDR2 is FYNNEI. CDR3 sequence: CASSPTGPSTGELFF. The CDR3 DNA reads as TGTGCCAGCAGTCCGACAGGGCCGAGCACCGGGGAGCTGTTTTTT.

The V gene is TRBV7-9, the J gene TRBJ1-2, with a weak D call TRBD1 (6 bases). Trimming took off 4 bases at V and 7 bases at J, with 22 bases between the two ends. This CDR3 comprises 16 residues. Germline-derived CDR1 and CDR2 are SEHNR and FQNEAQ (reference sequence). CDR3 amino acids: CASSWRGRGRDSGYTF. CDR3 coding DNA: TGTGCCAGCAGCTGGCGAGGGCGGGGGCGAGATTCTGGCTACACCTTC.

V gene TRBV30 combines with J gene TRBJ2-5; possibly TRBD1 for D (6 bases). The CDR3 runs to 12 residues. Germline-derived CDR1 and CDR2 are GTSNPN and SVGIG (reference sequence). Deletions cut 1 base from V and 5 bases from J, with 8 bases between. CDR3 amino acids: CAWSGGRETQYF. The DNA for the CDR3 is TGTGCCTGGAGTGGGGGGCGGGAGACCCAGTACTTC.

The genes are TRBV27 and TRBJ2-3; 8 nucleotides match TRBD2. The V gene's germline CDR1 is MNHEY and CDR2 SMNVEV (reference sequence). Trimming took 2 bases from V and 0 from J; bases not matched to a gene: 4. The CDR3 loop spans 16 amino acids. The CDR3 sequence is CASSLGSGTSTDTQYF. As DNA, the CDR3 is TGTGCCAGCAGTTTAGGTAGCGGGACTAGCACAGATACGCAGTATTTT.

The chain is built from TRBV5-1 and TRBJ1-1; no firm D call. Trimming removed 5 bases from V and 3 bases from J, with 14 bases in between. CDR3 length: 14 residues. In germline, CDR1 is SGHRS, CDR2 YFSETQ. CDR3 sequence reads: CASSYGLRDTEAFF. CDR3 DNA sequence: TGCGCCAGCAGTTATGGGTTGAGGGACACTGAAGCTTTCTTT.

The chain couples TRBV7-2 to TRBJ2-2, with 9 bases fitting TRBD2. The CDR3 sequence is 16 residues long. Germline V gene lookup returns CDR1 SGHTA and CDR2 FQGNSA. Unmatched junction bases numbered 4, after V lost 5 bases and J lost 0 bases. This CDR3 reads CASSQGLAANTGELFF. The CDR3 region has the DNA TGTGCCAGCAGCCAGGGACTAGCAGCGAACACCGGGGAGCTGTTTTTT.

Here the CDR3 reads CASSLYQGPEAFF. The CDR3 bases are TGTGCCAGCAGCCTCTATCAGGGGCCTGAAGCTTTCTTT. This chain connects TRBV11-2 to TRBJ1-1, with a possible D match to TRBD1 (6 bases). This CDR3 contains 13 residues. Looked up from germline, CDR1 is SGHAT and CDR2 is FQNNGV. V was cut by 5 bases and J by 6 bases, with 13 bases left in between. Full variable domain (remainder filled in from reference TRBV11-2 and TRBJ1-1): EAGVAQSPRYKIIEKRQSVAFWCNPISGHATLYWYQQILGQGPKLLIQFQNNGVVDDSQLPKDRFSAERLKGVDSTLKIQPAKLEDSAVYLCASSLYQGPEAFFGQGTRLTVV.

V usage is TRBV9 and J usage is TRBJ2-1; 8 nucleotides align to TRBD2. With V trimmed by 0 bases and J by 2 bases, 1 base remained unmatched. The length of the CDR3 is 15 residues. Looked up from germline, CDR1 is SGDLS and CDR2 is YYNGEE. For the CDR3, the DNA is TGTGCCAGCAGCGTAGAGACTAGCGCCTACAATGAGCAGTTCTTC. This codes for CASSVETSAYNEQFF.